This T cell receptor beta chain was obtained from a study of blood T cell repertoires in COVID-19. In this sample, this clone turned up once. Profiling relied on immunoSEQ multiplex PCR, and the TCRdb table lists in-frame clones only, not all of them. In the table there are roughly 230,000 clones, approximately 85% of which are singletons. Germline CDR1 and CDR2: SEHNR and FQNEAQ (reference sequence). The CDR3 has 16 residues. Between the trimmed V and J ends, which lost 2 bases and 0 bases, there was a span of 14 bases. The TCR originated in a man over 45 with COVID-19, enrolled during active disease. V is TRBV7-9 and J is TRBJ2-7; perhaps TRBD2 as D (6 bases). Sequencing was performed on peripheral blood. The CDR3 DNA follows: TGTGCCAGCAGCTTAAGCGGGTTTACTAGCTCCTACGAGCAGTACTTC. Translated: CASSLSGFTSSYEQYF.